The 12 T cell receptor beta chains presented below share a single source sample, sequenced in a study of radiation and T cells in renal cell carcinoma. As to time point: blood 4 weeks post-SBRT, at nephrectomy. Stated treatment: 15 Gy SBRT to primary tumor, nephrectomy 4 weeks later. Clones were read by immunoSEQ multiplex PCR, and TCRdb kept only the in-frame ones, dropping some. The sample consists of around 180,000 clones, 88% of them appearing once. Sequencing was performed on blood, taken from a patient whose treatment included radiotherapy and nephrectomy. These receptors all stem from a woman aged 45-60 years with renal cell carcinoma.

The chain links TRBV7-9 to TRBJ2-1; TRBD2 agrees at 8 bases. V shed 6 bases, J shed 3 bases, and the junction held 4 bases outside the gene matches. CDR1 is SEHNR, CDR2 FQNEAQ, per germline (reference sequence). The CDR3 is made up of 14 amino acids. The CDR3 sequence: CASRERGSYNEQFF. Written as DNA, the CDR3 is TGTGCCAGCAGAGAGCGGGGGAGCTACAATGAGCAGTTCTTC.

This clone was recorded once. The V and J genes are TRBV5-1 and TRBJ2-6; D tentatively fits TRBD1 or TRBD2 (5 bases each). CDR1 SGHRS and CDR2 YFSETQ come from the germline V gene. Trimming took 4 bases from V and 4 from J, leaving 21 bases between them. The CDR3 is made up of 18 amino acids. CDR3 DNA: TGCGCCAGCAGCCGGGACCGCGCTTACTCGTCCGGGGCCAACGTCCTGACTTTC. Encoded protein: CASSRDRAYSSGANVLTF.

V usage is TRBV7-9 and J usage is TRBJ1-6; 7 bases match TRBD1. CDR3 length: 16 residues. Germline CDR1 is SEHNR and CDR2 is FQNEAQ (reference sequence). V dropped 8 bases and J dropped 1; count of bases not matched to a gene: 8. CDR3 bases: TGTGCCAGCGCCTACCAGGGGGAATCCTATAATTCACCCCTCCACTTT. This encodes CASAYQGESYNSPLHF.

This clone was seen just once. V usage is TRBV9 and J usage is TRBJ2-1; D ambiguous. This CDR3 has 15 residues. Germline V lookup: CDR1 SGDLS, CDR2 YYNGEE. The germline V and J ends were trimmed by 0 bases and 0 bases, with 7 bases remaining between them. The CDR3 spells CASSVGLTSYNEQFF. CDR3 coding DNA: TGTGCCAGCAGCGTAGGGCTTACCTCCTACAATGAGCAGTTCTTC.

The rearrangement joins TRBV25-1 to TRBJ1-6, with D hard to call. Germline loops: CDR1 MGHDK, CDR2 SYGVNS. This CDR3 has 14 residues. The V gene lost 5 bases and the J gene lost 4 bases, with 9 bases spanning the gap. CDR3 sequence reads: CASSRRDYNSPLHF. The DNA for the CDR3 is TGTGCCAGCAGTCGCCGGGATTATAATTCACCCCTCCACTTT. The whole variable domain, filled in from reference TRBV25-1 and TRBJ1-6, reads EADIYQTPRYLVIGTGKKITLECSQTMGHDKMYWYQQDPGMELHLIHYSYGVNSTEKGDLSSESTVSRIRTEHFPLTLESARPSHTSQYLCASSRRDYNSPLHFGNGTRLTVT.

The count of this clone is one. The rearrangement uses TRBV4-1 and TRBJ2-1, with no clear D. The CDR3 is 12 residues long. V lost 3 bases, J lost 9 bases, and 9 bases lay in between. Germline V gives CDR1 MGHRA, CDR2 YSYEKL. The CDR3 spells CASSHFGREQFF. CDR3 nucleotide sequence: TGCGCCAGCAGCCACTTCGGACGTGAGCAGTTCTTC.

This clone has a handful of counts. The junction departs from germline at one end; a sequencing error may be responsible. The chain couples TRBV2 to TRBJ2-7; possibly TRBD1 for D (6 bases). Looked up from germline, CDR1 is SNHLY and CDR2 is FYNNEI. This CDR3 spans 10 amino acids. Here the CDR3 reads CASSAAGAHF. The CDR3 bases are TGTGCCAGCAGTGCCGCAGGGGCGCACTTC.

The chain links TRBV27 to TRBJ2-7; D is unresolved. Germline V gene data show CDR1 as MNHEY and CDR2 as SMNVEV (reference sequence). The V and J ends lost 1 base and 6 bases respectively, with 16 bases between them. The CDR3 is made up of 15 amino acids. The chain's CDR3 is CASSLYGVPGLEQYF. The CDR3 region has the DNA TGTGCCAGCAGTTTATATGGAGTACCCGGTCTCGAGCAGTACTTC.

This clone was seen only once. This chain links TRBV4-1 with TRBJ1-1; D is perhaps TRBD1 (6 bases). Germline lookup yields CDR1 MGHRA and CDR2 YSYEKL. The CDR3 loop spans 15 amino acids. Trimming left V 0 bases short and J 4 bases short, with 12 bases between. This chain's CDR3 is CASSQEDRSVTEAFF. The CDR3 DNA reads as TGCGCCAGCAGCCAAGAAGACAGGAGTGTCACTGAAGCTTTCTTT.

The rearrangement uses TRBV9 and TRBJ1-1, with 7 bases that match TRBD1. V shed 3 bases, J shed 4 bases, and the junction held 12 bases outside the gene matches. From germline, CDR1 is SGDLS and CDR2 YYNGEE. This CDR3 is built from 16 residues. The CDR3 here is CASSAGGVGGFTEAFF. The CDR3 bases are TGTGCCAGCAGCGCGGGAGGGGTAGGGGGCTTCACTGAAGCTTTCTTT.

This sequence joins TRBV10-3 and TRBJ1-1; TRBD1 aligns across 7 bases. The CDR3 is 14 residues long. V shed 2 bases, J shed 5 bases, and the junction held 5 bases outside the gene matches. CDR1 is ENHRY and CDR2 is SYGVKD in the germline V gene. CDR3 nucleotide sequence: TGTGCCATCAGTGAGCAGGGGGAATGGACTGAAGCTTTCTTT. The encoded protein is CAISEQGEWTEAFF.

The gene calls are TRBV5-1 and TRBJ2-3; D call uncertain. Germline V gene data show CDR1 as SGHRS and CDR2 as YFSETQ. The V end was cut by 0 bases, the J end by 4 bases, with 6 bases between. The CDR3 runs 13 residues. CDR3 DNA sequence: TGCGCCAGCAGCTTGGGCCGACCAGATACGCAGTATTTT. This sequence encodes CASSLGRPDTQYF.